This T cell receptor (beta chain) was sequenced in a study of cytomegalovirus exposure and HLA in healthy donors. Study results and caveats: Among the sequence variants, a highly shared cluster was likely an artifact of sequencing.

V lost 2 bases to trimming and J lost 4 bases; unmatched junction nucleotides: 3. The CDR3 loop spans 14 amino acids. The V gene's germline CDR1 is MNHEY and CDR2 SVGAGI. Vbeta (60) and Jbeta (13) primers were used in the PCR. The assay was immunoSEQ multiplex PCR, and TCRdb's table has in-frame clones only and misses some. Altogether 200,000 to 250,000 clones are present, roughly 70% being singletons, with the ten largest covering roughly 2.5%. Notes on this clone: Antigen unknown.

The sequenced material came from PBMCs. The clonotype comes from a man aged 40-49 years in good health and CMV-seropositive. The chain carries TRBV6-5 and TRBJ2-3, with TRBD2 matching over 7 bases. The CDR3 spells CASSYPTSADTQYF. For the CDR3, the DNA is TGTGCCAGCAGTTACCCCACTAGCGCAGATACGCAGTATTTT.